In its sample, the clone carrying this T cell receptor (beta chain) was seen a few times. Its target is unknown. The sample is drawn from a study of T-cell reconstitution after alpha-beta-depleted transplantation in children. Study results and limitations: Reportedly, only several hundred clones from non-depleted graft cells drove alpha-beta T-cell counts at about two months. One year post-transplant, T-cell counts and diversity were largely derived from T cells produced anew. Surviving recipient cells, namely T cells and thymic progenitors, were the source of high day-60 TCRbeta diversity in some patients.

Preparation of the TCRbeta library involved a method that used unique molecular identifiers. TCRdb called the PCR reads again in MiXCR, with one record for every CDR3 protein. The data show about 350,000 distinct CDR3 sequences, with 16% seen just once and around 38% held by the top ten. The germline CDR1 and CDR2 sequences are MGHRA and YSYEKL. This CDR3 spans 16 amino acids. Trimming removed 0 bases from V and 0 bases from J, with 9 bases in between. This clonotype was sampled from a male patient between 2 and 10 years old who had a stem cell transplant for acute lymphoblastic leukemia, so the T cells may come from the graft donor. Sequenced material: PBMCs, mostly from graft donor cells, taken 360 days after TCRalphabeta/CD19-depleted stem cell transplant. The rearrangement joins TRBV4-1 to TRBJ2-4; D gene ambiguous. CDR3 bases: TGCGCCAGCAGCCAAGAAGGGCTTATAGCCAAAAACATTCAGTACTTC. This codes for CASSQEGLIAKNIQYF.